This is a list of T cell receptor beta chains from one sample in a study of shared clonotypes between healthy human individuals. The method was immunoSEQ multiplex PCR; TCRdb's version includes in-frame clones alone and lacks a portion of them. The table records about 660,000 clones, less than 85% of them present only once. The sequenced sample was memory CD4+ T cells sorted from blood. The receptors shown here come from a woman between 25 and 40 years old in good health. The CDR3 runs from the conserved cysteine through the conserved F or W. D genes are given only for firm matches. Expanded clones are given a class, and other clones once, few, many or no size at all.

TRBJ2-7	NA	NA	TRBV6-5	TGTGCCAGCAGTTACATAGAGGATGCCTACGAGCAGTACTTC	CASSYIEDAYEQYF
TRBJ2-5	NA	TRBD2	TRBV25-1	TGTGCCAGCAGTGAAACCCGCAGCGGGACTAACCAAGAGACCCAGTACTTC	CASSETRSGTNQETQYF
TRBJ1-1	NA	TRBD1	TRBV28	TGTGCCAGCAGTTTTGGAAGGGGGCGGCAAGCTTTCTTT	CASSFGRGRQAFF
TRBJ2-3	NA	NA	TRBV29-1	TGCAGCGTTGGACTCGGACTTTACACAGATACGCAGTATTTT	CSVGLGLYTDTQYF
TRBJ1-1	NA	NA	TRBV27	TGTGCCACTGGAAACAGAAACACTGAAGCTTTCTTT	CATGNRNTEAFF
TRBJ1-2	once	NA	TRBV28	TGTGCCAGCAGCGATACCCTCGTTAGGGCGAGAGGCTACACCTTC	CASSDTLVRARGYTF
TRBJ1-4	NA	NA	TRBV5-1	TGCGCCAGCAGCACTACAGTAGATGAAAAACTGTTTTTT	CASSTTVDEKLFF
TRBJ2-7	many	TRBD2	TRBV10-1	TGCGCCAGCAGTGTCAATGGCGGGAGCGAGCAGTACTTC	CASSVNGGSEQYF
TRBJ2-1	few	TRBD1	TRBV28	TGTGCCAGCAGTTTCCGGCGACTGACAGGGGGCGTGGGGATTGCGGGAGTACCTGAGCAGTTCTTC	CASSFRRLTGGVGIAGVPEQFF
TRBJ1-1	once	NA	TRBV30	TGTGCCTGGGATGGAAACACTGAAGCTTTCTTT	CAWDGNTEAFF
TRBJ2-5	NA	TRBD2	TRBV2	TGTGCCAGCAGACAAGGACTAGCGGGAGGGCACCCAAGGACCCAGTACTTC	CASRQGLAGGHPRTQYF
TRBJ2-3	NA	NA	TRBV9	TGTGCCAGCAGCGTATTGGGTACAGATACGCAGTATTTT	CASSVLGTDTQYF
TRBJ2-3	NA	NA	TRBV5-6	TGTGCCAGCAGCTTTTGGATAGCGAGCACAGATACGCAGTATTTT	CASSFWIASTDTQYF
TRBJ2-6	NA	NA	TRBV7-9	TGTGCCAGCAGCTTCAGCTCTGGGGCCAACGTCCTGACTTTC	CASSFSSGANVLTF
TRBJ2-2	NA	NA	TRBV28	TGTGCCAGCAGTTTGGGATTGGGTCCGAACACCGGGGAGCTGTTTTTT	CASSLGLGPNTGELFF
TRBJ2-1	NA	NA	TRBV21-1	TGTGCCAGCAGCAAAAAGGGGACAGGGTTTGGAAATGAGCAGTTCTTC	CASSKKGTGFGNEQFF
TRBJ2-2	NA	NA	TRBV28	TGTGCCAGCAGTGAACCCGCTGAAGCGGGCACCGGGGAGCTGTTTTTT	CASSEPAEAGTGELFF
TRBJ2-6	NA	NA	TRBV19	TGTGCCAGTAGGGACATTGCCGGGGCCAACGTCCTGACTTTC	CASRDIAGANVLTF
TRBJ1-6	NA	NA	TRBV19	TGTGCCAGTAGTAATCCAGCGGCCGACGGAAATTCACCCCTCCACTTT	CASSNPAADGNSPLHF
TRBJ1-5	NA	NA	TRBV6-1	TGTGCCAGCAGTGAAGCAGGGCCTTGGGGCAATCAGCCCCAGCATTTT	CASSEAGPWGNQPQHF
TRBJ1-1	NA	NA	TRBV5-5	TGTGCCAGCAGCTCCCGTTTTTCCATGAACACTGAAGCTTTCTTT	CASSSRFSMNTEAFF
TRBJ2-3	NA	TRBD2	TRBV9	TGTGCCAGCAGCGTAGAATCATTTGGGACTAGCGGGAGAAGAGACGATCATACGCAGTATTTT	CASSVESFGTSGRRDDHTQYF
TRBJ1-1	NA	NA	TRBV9	TGTGCCAGCAGCGCCGGTGTCAGCCAGGACACTGAAGCTTTCTTT	CASSAGVSQDTEAFF
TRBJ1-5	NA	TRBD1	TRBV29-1	TGCAGCGTTGGATACAGGGGTGGGCAGCCCCAGCATTTT	CSVGYRGGQPQHF
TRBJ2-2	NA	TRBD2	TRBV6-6	TGTGCCAGCCATAGCGGGACGAACACCGGGGAGCTGTTTTTT	CASHSGTNTGELFF
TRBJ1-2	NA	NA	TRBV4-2	TGTGCCAGCAGCCAAGATCCGGGGAACTATGGCTACACCTTC	CASSQDPGNYGYTF
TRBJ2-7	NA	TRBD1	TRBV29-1	TGCAGCGCCGGGACAGGGACCGAGCAGTACTTC	CSAGTGTEQYF
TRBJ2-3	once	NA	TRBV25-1	TGTGCCAGCAGTGAAGGTGTCCCAGATACGCAGTATTTT	CASSEGVPDTQYF
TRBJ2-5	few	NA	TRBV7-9	TGTGCCAGCAGCAGGCCCCGGGGAGGGGGCAGTGAGACCCAGTACTTC	CASSRPRGGGSETQYF
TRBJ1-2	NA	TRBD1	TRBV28	TGTGCCAGCGGATCTACCTCGGGACAGGGCAGAGCTAACTATGGCTACACCTTC	CASGSTSGQGRANYGYTF
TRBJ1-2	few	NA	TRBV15	TGTGCCACCAGCAGAGGGGGGAACAGTGCATATGGCTACACCTTC	CATSRGGNSAYGYTF
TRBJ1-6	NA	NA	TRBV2	TGTGCCAGCAGCGCCTCACAGGGATCCAATTCACCCCTCCACTTT	CASSASQGSNSPLHF
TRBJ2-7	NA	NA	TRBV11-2	TGTGCCAGCAGCCTCCTTCAAGTAACCGAGCAGTACTTC	CASSLLQVTEQYF
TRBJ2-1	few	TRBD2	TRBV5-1	TGCGCCAGCAGCCTGACTAGCGGTTCCTACAATGAGCAGTTCTTC	CASSLTSGSYNEQFF
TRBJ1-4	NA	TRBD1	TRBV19	TGTGCCAGTATTCGGACAGGGGTGGCAACTAATGAAAAACTGTTTTTT	CASIRTGVATNEKLFF
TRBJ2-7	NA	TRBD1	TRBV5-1	TGCGCCAGCAGCTTGGCGGACAGGGATTTGAACGAGCAGTACTTC	CASSLADRDLNEQYF
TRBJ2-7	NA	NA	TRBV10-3	TGTGCCATCAGCGGACTGGGTGACGAGCAGTACTTC	CAISGLGDEQYF
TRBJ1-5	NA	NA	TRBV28	TGTGCCAGCAGTTTGTCTCATCAGCCCCAGCATTTT	CASSLSHQPQHF
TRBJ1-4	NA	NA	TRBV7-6	TGTGCCAGCAGCTTTTTTGGGCTTAATGAAAAACTGTTTTTT	CASSFFGLNEKLFF
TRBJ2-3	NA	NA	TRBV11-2	TGTGCCAGCAGCTTAGCAGGGGACCCCACAGATACGCAGTATTTT	CASSLAGDPTDTQYF
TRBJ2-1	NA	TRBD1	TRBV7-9	TGTGCCAGCAGCTTTAGGACAGGGAGCGACAATGAGCAGTTCTTC	CASSFRTGSDNEQFF
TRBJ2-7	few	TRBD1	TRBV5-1	TGCGCCAGCAGCGCCGGGGACAGGGGGCAGGAGCAGTACTTC	CASSAGDRGQEQYF
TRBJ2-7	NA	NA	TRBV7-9	TGTGCCAGCAGCCCCATTGGGCTAGCTAGTAACGAGCAGTACTTC	CASSPIGLASNEQYF
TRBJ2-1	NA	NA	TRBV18	TGTGCCAGCTGTCCCGGGGGAAATAAACAGGAGCAGTTCTTC	CASCPGGNKQEQFF
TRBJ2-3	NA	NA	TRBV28	TGTGCCAGCAGTTCTGACCCGGCCGTACAGGGGCAGTATTTT	CASSSDPAVQGQYF
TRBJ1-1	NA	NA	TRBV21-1	TGTGCCAGCATAAGGACAGGGGGTGGCTTT	CASIRTGGGF
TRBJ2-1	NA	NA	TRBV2	TGTGCCAGCACTAGACTGTCGGGTGAGCAGTTCTTC	CASTRLSGEQFF
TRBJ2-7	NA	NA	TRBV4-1	TGCGCCAGCAGCCAAGGGCCACAGGGAGTCTACGAGCAGTACTTC	CASSQGPQGVYEQYF
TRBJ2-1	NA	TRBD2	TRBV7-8	TGTGCCAGCAGCTTAGGGGACCGACGCGGGGGAAATGAGCAGTTCTTC	CASSLGDRRGGNEQFF
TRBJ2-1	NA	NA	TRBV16	TGTGCCAGCAGCCCCCTCCTTAGCTCCTACAATGAGCAGTTCTTC	CASSPLLSSYNEQFF
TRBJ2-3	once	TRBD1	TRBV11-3	TGTGCCAGCAGCTATACAGGGGGAGATACGCAGTATTTT	CASSYTGGDTQYF
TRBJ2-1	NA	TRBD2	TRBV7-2	TGTGCCAGCAGCTTAGCGCTACTAGCGGGAGGCGGCAATGAGCAGTTCTTC	CASSLALLAGGGNEQFF
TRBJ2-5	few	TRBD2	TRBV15	TGTGCCACCAGCACTAGCGGGGTCCGGGAGACCCAGTACTTC	CATSTSGVRETQYF
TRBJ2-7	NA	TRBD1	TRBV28	TGTGCCAGCAAGGGACAGCTATCTTACGAGCAGTACTTC	CASKGQLSYEQYF
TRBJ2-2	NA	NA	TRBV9	TGTGCCAGCAGCGTTACAGGGCCGAACACCGGGGAGCTGTTTTTT	CASSVTGPNTGELFF
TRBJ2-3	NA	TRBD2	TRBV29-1	TGCAGCGTTTTGGGACTAGCGGGAGATGAGGGTAGCACAGATACGCAGTATTTT	CSVLGLAGDEGSTDTQYF
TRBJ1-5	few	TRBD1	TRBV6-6	TGTGCCAGCAGTCTACAGGGGGACGGGCAGCCCCAGCATTTT	CASSLQGDGQPQHF
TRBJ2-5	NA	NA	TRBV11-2	TGTGCCAGCAGCCCCCATGGAGCCAGGGAGACCCAGTACTTC	CASSPHGARETQYF
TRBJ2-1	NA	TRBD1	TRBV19	TGTGCCAGTAGCGCCGATTCCGGGACAGGGGGCTACAATGAGCAGTTCTTC	CASSADSGTGGYNEQFF
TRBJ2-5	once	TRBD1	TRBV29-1	TGCAGCGTGGAGACAGGGTCCTTTGAGACCCAGTACTTC	CSVETGSFETQYF